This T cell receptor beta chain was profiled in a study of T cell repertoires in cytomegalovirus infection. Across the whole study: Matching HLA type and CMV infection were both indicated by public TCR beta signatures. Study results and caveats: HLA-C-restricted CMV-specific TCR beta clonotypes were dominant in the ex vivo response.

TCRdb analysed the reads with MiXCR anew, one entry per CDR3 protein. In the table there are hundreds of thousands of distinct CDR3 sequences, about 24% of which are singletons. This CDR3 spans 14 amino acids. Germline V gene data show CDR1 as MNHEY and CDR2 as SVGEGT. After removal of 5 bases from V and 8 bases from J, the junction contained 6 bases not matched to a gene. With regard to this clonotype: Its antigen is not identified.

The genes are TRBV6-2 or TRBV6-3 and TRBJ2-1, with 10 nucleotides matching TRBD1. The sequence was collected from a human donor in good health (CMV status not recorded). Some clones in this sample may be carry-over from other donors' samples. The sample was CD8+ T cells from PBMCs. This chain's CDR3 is CASSGDRGLDEQFF. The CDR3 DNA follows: TGTGCCAGCAGTGGCGACAGGGGGCTCGATGAGCAGTTCTTC.